Each of the 9 T cell receptor beta chains below was sequenced from the same sample in a study of T-cell memory formation after mild COVID-19. TCRdb recomputed calls from the 5' RACE reads with MiXCR, one row per CDR3 protein. This sample has under 300,000 distinct CDR3 sequences; roughly 8.2% occur once, and the top ten carry roughly 22%. The sequencing input was PBMCs or a T cell subset sorted from them (not recorded which). Receptor source: a man younger than 35 who had mild COVID-19 (a few samples of this study predate the infection). Cell type and time point are not known.

Only a few counts were recorded for this clonotype. This rearrangement joins TRBV7-9 to TRBJ2-1, with 8 positions matching TRBD2. CDR3 size: 15 residues. CDR1 is SEHNR and CDR2 is FQNEAQ in the germline V gene (reference sequence). The V gene end was trimmed by 6 bases and the J gene end by 3 bases; junction bases not matched to a gene: 7. The CDR3 nucleotides read TGTGCCAGCAGATACGGGGGGGCTGGCTACAATGAGCAGTTCTTC. Translating it yields CASRYGGAGYNEQFF.

The V and J genes are TRBV4-3 and TRBJ1-6; D possibly corresponds to TRBD1 (5 bases). V was pared by 4 bases and J by 7 bases, with 14 bases between. From germline, CDR1 is LGHNA and CDR2 YSLEER. The CDR3 runs 15 residues. This CDR3 is CASSRVRDYNSPLHF. Written as DNA, the CDR3 is TGCGCCAGCAGCCGTGTCAGGGATTACAATTCACCCCTCCACTTT.

This clonotype appeared a few times. The chain combines TRBV29-1 with TRBJ2-7; D not resolved. V gave up 7 bases and J gave up 1 base, with 17 bases separating them. The CDR3 is made up of 14 amino acids. Germline values: CDR1 SQVTM, CDR2 ANQGSEA. As DNA, the CDR3 is TGCAGCGCCCAGAATCGGGTCGGGTCCTACGAGCAGTACTTC. Its translation is CSAQNRVGSYEQYF.

This clonotype was seen a handful of times. This chain links TRBV20-1 with TRBJ2-5; the D is unclear. Trimming pared 6 bases from V and 2 bases from J, leaving 16 bases between. CDR1 and CDR2 (germline): DFQATT, SNEGSKA (reference sequence). CDR3 length equals 14 residues. The CDR3 DNA sequence: TGCAGTGCAGTTTTTGGAGCTTTTCAAGAGACCCAGTACTTC. Translation: CSAVFGAFQETQYF.

The sample holds a few counts of this clonotype. This chain joins TRBV7-2 and TRBJ2-1; perhaps D is TRBD1 or TRBD2 (5 bases each). Germline V gene data show CDR1 as SGHTA and CDR2 as FQGNSA. CDR3 length: 17 amino acids. Trimming stripped 1 base from V and 0 bases from J, with 13 bases between. CDR3 sequence reads: CASSLGLGVSSYNEQFF. In nucleotides, the CDR3 is TGTGCCAGCAGCTTAGGGCTGGGGGTAAGCTCCTACAATGAGCAGTTCTTC.

This clonotype was recorded a few times. The rearrangement uses TRBV9 and TRBJ2-3; TRBD2 matches 9 bases. Trimming took 0 bases from V and 1 from J; bases not matched to a gene: 3. The CDR3 is 16 residues long. Germline V gene sequence: CDR1 SGDLS, CDR2 YYNGEE. CDR3 protein: CASSVEAGGGTDTQYF. The CDR3, as DNA: TGTGCCAGCAGCGTAGAAGCGGGGGGTGGCACAGATACGCAGTATTTT.

The chain carries TRBV9 and TRBJ2-3, with a weak D call TRBD2 (6 bases). In germline, CDR1 is SGDLS, CDR2 YYNGEE. The CDR3 contains 17 residues. The V gene lost 0 bases and the J gene lost 1 base, with 15 bases spanning the gap. The CDR3 region has the DNA TGTGCCAGCAGCGTAGTTGACCCGCCGGGAGGCACAGATACGCAGTATTTT. Its translation: CASSVVDPPGGTDTQYF.

The chain uses TRBV20-1 and TRBJ1-4, with D possibly being TRBD1 (6 bases). Germline V CDR1 and CDR2: DFQATT, SNEGSKA (reference sequence). The V gene lost 4 bases and the J gene lost 0 bases, with 9 bases spanning the gap. CDR3 length equals 14 residues. DNA for the CDR3: TGCAGTGCTACTAAGGGGGCAACTAATGAAAAACTGTTTTTT. Translation: CSATKGATNEKLFF.

This clonotype was detected a few times. V gene TRBV6-2 or TRBV6-3 combines with J gene TRBJ2-5; 7 bases agree with TRBD2. V dropped 6 bases and J dropped 4; count of bases not matched to a gene: 5. The CDR3 length is 13 residues. Looked up from germline, CDR1 is MNHEY and CDR2 is SVGEGT. CDR3 residues: CASRASSGETQYF. The CDR3 nucleotides read TGTGCCAGCAGGGCTTCTAGCGGAGAGACCCAGTACTTC.